The text below deals with one TCR beta chain. Its antigen is not identified. These data belong to a study of Ad26.COV2.S vaccination and SARS-CoV-2 variants. Study conclusions and caveats: Vaccinees showed greater spike-specific TCR breadth than placebo recipients. Post-vaccination breadth of spike-specific CD8+ and CD4+ T cell responses was reportedly substantial. Those who received vaccine or placebo ended up with similar non-spike TCR breadth. The analyses of TCR breadth and depth may have understated the size of total T cell responses.

Some clones are missing from TCRdb's copy, which holds only in-frame ones; the method was immunoSEQ multiplex PCR. Of over 110,000 clones in the sample, approximately 90% are singletons; the top ten hold 5%. In germline, CDR1 is MNHEY, CDR2 SVGAGI. V lost 7 bases and J 1 base, leaving 10 bases between the germline ends. The CDR3 is 13 amino acids. The sample here was peripheral blood, taken after recovery from COVID-19. The clonotype originates from a human donor who had recovered from COVID-19. The V gene is TRBV6-5, the J gene TRBJ1-1; D is undetermined. The CDR3 here is CASTLDQNTEAFF. Here the CDR3 DNA reads TGTGCCAGCACCCTAGACCAGAACACTGAAGCTTTCTTT.